The sequence of this T cell receptor (beta chain) was determined in a study of blood T cells in healthy people across ages. Regarding the study as a whole: Per million T cells, TCR beta diversity dropped about linearly as age rose. With donor CMV status unknown, expanded clonotype changes were possibly confounded.

Together with a sample-barcoded 5' primer, a J-beta primer mix was included in a second PCR lasting about 7 to 11 cycles. TCRdb recomputed calls from the 5' RACE reads with MiXCR, one row per CDR3 protein. This sample has 550,000 to 800,000 distinct CDR3 sequences, with less than 40% found just once. Isolated PBMCs totaled at least 6.5 million in each sample. A word on this clonotype: The antigen is unknown.

Sequenced input: blood. This receptor was identified in a woman aged 80 or over in good health.

CDR3 region: CASSREPLRREQYF. DNA of the CDR3: TGTGCCAGCAGCCGAGAACCCCTTAGGCGCGAGCAGTACTTC. This chain uses TRBV14 with TRBJ2-7; D is ambiguous. The CDR3 length is 14 residues. Trimming took off 4 bases at V and 6 bases at J, with 16 bases between the two ends. Germline-derived CDR1 and CDR2 are SGHDN and FVKESK.